This TCR beta chain was obtained from a study of PD-1 blockade in classical Hodgkin lymphoma. Study-wide context: With a 2-week interval, patients received intravenous nivolumab at 3 mg/kg. Findings and caveats of the study: According to reports, newly diagnosed patients had lower baseline TCR diversity than healthy donors, and relapsed/refractory patients had lower baseline TCR diversity still. Complete responders started with a diversity level that resembled newly diagnosed patients at baseline.

The germline V gene has CDR1 SNHLY and CDR2 FYNNEI. CDR3 length: 13 amino acids. Trimming stripped 7 bases from V and 7 bases from J, with 16 bases between. Profiling relied on immunoSEQ multiplex PCR, and the TCRdb table lists in-frame clones only, not all of them. The sample holds 40,000 to 65,000 clones, about 84% seen once. With no exception, relapse followed autologous stem cell transplantation in all patients, and brentuximab vedotin exposure varied. Details on this clone: What it binds is unknown.

The TCR originated in a human donor with classical Hodgkin lymphoma. Sequenced here: peripheral blood mononuclear cells (PBMCs), sampled at baseline. This chain uses TRBV2 with TRBJ2-5; D tentatively fits TRBD1 or TRBD2 (7 bases each). This chain's CDR3 is CASIQGEGGTQYF. For the CDR3, the DNA is TGTGCCAGCATTCAGGGGGAGGGTGGGACCCAGTACTTC.